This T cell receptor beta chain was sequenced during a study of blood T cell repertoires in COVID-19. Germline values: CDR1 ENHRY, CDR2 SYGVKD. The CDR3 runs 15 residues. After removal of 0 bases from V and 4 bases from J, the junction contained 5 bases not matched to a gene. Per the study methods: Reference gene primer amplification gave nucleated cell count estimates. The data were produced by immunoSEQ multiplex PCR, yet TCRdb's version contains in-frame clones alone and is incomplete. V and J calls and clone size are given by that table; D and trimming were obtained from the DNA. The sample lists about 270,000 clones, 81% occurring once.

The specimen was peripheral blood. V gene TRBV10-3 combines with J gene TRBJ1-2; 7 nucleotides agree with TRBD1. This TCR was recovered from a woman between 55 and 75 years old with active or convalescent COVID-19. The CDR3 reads CAISESVDRPYGYTF. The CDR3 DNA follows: TGTGCCATCAGTGAGTCGGTGGACAGGCCCTATGGCTACACCTTC.